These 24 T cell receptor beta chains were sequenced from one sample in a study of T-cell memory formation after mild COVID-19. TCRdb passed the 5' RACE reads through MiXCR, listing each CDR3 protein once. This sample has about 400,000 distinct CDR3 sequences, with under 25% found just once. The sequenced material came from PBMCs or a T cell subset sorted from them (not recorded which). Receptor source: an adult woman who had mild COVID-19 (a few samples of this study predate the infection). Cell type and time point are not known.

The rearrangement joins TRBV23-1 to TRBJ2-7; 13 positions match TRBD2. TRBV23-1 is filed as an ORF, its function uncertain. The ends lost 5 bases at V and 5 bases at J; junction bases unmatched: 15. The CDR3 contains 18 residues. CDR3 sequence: CASSMRLAGGPWCHEQYF. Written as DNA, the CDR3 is TGCGCCAGCAGTATGCGACTAGCGGGGGGCCCGTGGTGTCACGAGCAGTACTTC.

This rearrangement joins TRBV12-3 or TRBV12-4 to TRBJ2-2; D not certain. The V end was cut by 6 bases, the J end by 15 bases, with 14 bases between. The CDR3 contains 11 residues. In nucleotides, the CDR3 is TGTGCCAGCAGCACTCCCGGCCAGTTGTTTTTT. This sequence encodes CASSTPGQLFF.

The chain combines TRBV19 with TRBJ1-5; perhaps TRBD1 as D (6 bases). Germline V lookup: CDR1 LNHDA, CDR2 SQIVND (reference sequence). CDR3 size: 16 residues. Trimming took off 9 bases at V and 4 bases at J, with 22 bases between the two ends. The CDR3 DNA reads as TGTGCCAGCACCACTATCCCTGGACAGCAAAATCAGCCCCAGCATTTT. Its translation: CASTTIPGQQNQPQHF. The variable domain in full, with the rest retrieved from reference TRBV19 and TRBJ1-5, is DGGITQSPKYLFRKEGQNVTLSCEQNLNHDAMYWYRQDPGQGLRLIYYSQIVNDFQKGDIAEGYSVSREKKESFPLTVTSAQKNPTAFYLCASTTIPGQQNQPQHFGDGTRLSIL.

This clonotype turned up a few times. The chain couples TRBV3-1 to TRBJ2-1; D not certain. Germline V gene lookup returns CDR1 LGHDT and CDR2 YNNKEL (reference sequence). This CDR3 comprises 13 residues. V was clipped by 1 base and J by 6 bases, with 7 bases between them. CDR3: CASSQGLFNEQFF. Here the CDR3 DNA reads TGTGCCAGCAGCCAAGGCTTATTCAATGAGCAGTTCTTC.

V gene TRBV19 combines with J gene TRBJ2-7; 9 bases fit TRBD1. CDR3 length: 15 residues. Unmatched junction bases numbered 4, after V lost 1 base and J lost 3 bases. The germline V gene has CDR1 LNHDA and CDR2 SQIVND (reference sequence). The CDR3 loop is CASSIVDRGGYEQYF. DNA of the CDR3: TGTGCCAGTAGTATAGTGGACAGGGGAGGCTACGAGCAGTACTTC.

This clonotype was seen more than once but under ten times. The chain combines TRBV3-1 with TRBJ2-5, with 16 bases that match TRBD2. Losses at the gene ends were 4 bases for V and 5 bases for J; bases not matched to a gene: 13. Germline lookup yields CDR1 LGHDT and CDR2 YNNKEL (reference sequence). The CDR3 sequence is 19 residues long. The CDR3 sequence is CASSLTPGLAGGEHETQYF. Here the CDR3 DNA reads TGTGCCAGCAGCCTGACACCGGGACTAGCGGGAGGGGAGCATGAGACCCAGTACTTC.

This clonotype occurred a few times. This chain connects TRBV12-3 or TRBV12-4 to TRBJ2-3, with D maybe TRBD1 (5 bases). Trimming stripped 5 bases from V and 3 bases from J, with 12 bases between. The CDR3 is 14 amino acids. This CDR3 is CASSRNPGTDTQYF. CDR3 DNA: TGTGCCAGCAGTAGAAACCCAGGGACAGATACGCAGTATTTT.

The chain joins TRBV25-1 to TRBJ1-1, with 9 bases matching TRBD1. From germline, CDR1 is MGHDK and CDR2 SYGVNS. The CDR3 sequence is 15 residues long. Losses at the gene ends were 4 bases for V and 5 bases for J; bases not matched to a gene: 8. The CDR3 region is CASSGFTGGTTEAFF. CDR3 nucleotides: TGTGCCAGCAGTGGGTTTACAGGGGGCACGACTGAAGCTTTCTTT.

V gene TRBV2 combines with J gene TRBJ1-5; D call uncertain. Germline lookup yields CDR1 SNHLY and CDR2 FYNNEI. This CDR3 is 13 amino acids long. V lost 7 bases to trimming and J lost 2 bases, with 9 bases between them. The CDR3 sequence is CASTGGGNQPQHF. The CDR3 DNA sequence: TGTGCCAGCACCGGAGGAGGCAATCAGCCCCAGCATTTT.

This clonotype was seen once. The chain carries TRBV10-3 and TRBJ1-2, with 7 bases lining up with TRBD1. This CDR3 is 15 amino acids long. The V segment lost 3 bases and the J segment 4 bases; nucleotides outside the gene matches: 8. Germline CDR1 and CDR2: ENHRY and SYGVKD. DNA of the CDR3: TGTGCCATCAGTGAAAGTGACAGGGAAGGCTATGGCTACACCTTC. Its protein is CAISESDREGYGYTF.

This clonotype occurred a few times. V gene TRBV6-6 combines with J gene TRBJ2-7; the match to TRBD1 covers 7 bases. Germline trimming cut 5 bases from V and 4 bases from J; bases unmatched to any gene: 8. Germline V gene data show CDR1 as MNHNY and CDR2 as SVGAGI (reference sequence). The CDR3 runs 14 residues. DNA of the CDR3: TGTGCCAGCAGTCGACAGGGAAATTCTTACGAGCAGTACTTC. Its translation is CASSRQGNSYEQYF.

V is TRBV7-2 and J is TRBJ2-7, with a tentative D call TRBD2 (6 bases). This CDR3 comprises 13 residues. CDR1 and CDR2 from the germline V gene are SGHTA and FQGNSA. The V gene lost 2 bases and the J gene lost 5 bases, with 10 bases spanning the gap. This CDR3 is CASSLPGGHEQYF. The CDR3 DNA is TGTGCCAGCAGCTTACCCGGGGGACACGAGCAGTACTTC.

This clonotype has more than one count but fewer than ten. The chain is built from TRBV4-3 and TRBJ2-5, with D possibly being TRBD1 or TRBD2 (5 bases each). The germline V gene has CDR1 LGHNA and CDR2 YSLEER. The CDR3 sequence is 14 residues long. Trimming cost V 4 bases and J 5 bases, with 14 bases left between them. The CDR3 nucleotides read TGCGCCAGCAGCCGGACGGACGGGGCTGAGACCCAGTACTTC. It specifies CASSRTDGAETQYF.

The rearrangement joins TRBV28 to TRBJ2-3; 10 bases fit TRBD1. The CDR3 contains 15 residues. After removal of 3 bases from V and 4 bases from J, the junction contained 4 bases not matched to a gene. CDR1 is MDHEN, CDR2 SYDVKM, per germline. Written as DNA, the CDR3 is TGTGCCAGCAGTTTGGGGGACAGGGGCGCAGATACGCAGTATTTT. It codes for CASSLGDRGADTQYF.

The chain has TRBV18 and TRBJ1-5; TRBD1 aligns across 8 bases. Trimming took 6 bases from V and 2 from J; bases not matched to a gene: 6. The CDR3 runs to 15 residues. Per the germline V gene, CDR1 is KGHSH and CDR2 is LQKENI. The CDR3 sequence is CASSQGQGGNQPQHF. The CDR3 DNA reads TGTGCCAGCTCCCAAGGACAGGGAGGCAATCAGCCCCAGCATTTT.

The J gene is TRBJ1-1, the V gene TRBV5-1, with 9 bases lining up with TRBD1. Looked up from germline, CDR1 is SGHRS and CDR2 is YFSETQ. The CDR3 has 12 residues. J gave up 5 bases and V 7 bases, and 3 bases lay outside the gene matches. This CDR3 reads CASGTGLTEAFF. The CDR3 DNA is TGCGCCAGCGGGACAGGGTTGACTGAAGCTTTCTTT.

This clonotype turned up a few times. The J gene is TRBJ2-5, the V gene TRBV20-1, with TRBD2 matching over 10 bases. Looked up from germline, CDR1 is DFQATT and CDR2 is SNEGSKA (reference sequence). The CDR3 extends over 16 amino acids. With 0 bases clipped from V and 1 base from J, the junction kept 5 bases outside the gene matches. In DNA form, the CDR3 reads TGCAGTGCTAGAGATCTTCTAGCGGGAGTCCAAGAGACCCAGTACTTC. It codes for CSARDLLAGVQETQYF.

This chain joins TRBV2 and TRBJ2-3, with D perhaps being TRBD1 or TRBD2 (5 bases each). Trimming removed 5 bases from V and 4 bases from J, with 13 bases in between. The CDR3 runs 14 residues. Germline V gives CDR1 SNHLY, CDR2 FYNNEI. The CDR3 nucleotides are TGTGCCAGCAGTCCAGCAGGGAGCCCAGATACGCAGTATTTT. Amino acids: CASSPAGSPDTQYF.

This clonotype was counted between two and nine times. This chain's CDR3 is CASSPPPGFWGWHNEQFF. Here the CDR3 DNA reads TGTGCCAGCAGTCCACCCCCGGGCTTTTGGGGCTGGCACAATGAGCAGTTCTTC. The chain joins TRBV27 to TRBJ2-1; weak D call: TRBD1 (5 bases). The V gene lost 5 bases and the J gene lost 5 bases, with 25 bases spanning the gap. The CDR3 consists of 18 residues. CDR1 MNHEY and CDR2 SMNVEV come from the germline V gene (reference sequence).

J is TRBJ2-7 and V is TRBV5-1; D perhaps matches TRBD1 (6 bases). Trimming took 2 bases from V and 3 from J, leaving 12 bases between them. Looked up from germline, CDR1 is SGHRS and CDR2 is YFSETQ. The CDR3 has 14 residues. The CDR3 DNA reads TGCGCCAGCAGCTTTTCCACAGGGTTCTACGAGCAGTACTTC. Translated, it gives CASSFSTGFYEQYF.

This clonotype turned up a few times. The CDR3 DNA reads TGTGCCAGCTCACCACGGGACAGGGCCGGATACGAGCAGTACTTC. Translation gives CASSPRDRAGYEQYF. The chain links TRBV18 to TRBJ2-7; 9 bases align to TRBD1. Germline CDR1 KGHSH, CDR2 LQKENI. The CDR3 extends over 15 amino acids. Unmatched junction bases numbered 5, after V lost 1 base and J lost 4 bases.

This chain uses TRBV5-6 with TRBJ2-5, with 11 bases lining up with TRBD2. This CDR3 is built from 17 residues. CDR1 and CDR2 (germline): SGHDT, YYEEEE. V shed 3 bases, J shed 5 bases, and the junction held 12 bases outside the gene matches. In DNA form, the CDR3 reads TGTGCCAGCAGCTGGCCCTATCTAGCGGGGGGTGTGGAGACCCAGTACTTC. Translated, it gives CASSWPYLAGGVETQYF.

The DNA of the CDR3 is TGCAGCGTCGGGACTAGCGGGGAGCTGTTTTTT. Protein sequence: CSVGTSGELFF. This chain connects TRBV29-1 to TRBJ2-2; 8 positions agree with TRBD2. The CDR3 runs to 11 residues. In germline, CDR1 is SQVTM, CDR2 ANQGSEA. The ends lost 6 bases at V and 7 bases at J; junction bases unmatched: 1.

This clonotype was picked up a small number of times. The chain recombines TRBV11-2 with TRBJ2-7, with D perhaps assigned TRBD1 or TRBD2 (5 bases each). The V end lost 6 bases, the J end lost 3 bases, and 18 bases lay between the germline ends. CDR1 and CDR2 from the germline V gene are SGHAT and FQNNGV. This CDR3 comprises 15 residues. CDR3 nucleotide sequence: TGTGCCAGCAGTCGTCCTCTCGGGGCTATCTACGAGCAGTACTTC. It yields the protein CASSRPLGAIYEQYF.